Listed below are T cell receptor beta chains from one sample, sequenced in a study of blood T cell repertoires in COVID-19. Clones were read by immunoSEQ multiplex PCR, and TCRdb kept only the in-frame ones, dropping some. Of 35,000 to 45,000 clones listed, more than 70% are singletons. The sequenced material came from peripheral blood. All receptors come from a human donor in a cohort sampled during active COVID-19. The CDR3 runs from the conserved cysteine through the conserved F or W. The order of the fields is J gene, V gene, clone size, D gene, CDR3 protein, CDR3 DNA. D genes are given only for firm matches. Clone size is shown for a subset of rows, as once, few, many or a class of expanded clone.

>TRBJ2-7|TRBV11-2|.|.
CASSSAYEQYF
TGTGCCAGCAGCTCCGCCTACGAGCAGTACTTC
>TRBJ2-1|TRBV7-2|.|TRBD2
CASSFTAGGPYNEQFF
TGTGCCAGCAGCTTTACAGCGGGGGGCCCCTACAATGAGCAGTTCTTC
>TRBJ2-5|TRBV6-1|.|.
CASSELFQETQYF
TGTGCCAGCAGTGAGCTATTCCAAGAGACCCAGTACTTC
>TRBJ2-5|TRBV18|.|.
CASSPGAETQYF
TGTGCCAGCTCACCAGGGGCCGAGACCCAGTACTTC
>TRBJ2-6|TRBV7-9|.|.
CASSSFSAGPEGANVLTF
TGTGCCAGCAGCTCGTTTAGTGCAGGCCCTGAGGGGGCCAACGTCCTGACTTTC
>TRBJ1-4|TRBV11-2|.|.
CASSFRGGEKLFF
TGTGCCAGCAGCTTCAGGGGCGGTGAAAAACTGTTTTTT
>TRBJ1-1|TRBV6-5|once|.
CASLRDWRGTEAFF
TGTGCCAGCTTGCGGGACTGGCGGGGGACTGAAGCTTTCTTT
>TRBJ1-3|TRBV3-1/TRBV3-2|.|.
CASSQRRGSGNTIYF
TGTGCCAGCAGCCAACGCAGGGGCTCTGGAAACACCATATATTTT
>TRBJ1-5|TRBV10-3|.|.
CAISESPGQGNQPQHF
TGTGCCATCAGTGAGTCGCCGGGACAAGGTAATCAGCCCCAGCATTTT
>TRBJ1-2|TRBV19|.|TRBD1
CASSTPQGRHGYTF
TGTGCCAGTAGTACACCACAGGGGCGGCATGGCTACACCTTC
>TRBJ2-3|TRBV11-2|.|.
CASSFAVHTDTQYF
TGTGCCAGCAGCTTCGCGGTCCACACAGATACGCAGTATTTT
>TRBJ1-2|TRBV7-2|.|.
CASSLVHRDGGYTF
TGTGCCAGCAGCTTAGTTCACAGGGACGGTGGCTACACCTTC
>TRBJ2-7|TRBV7-9|.|.
CASTPRLEQYF
TGTGCCAGCACCCCGAGGCTCGAGCAGTACTTC
>TRBJ1-4|TRBV19|.|.
CASTWGGLNEKLFF
TGTGCCAGTACTTGGGGGGGACTTAATGAAAAACTGTTTTTT
>TRBJ2-3|TRBV7-3|.|TRBD2
CASSLSGGWSDTQYF
TGTGCCAGCAGCTTATCGGGGGGTTGGTCAGATACGCAGTATTTT
>TRBJ2-3|TRBV11-3|.|.
CASSLWPTDQGPDTQYF
TGTGCCAGCAGCTTATGGCCGACCGACCAGGGCCCAGATACGCAGTATTTT
>TRBJ2-2|TRBV19|.|.
CASSFLRGFGTGELFF
TGTGCCAGTAGCTTTCTCCGGGGATTTGGCACCGGGGAGCTGTTTTTT
>TRBJ2-7|TRBV18|.|.
CASSPRDSYYEQYF
TGTGCCAGCTCACCGCGGGACAGCTATTACGAGCAGTACTTC
>TRBJ1-2|TRBV5-1|.|.
CASSEQGGGYTF
TGCGCCAGCAGCGAACAGGGCGGTGGCTACACCTTC
>TRBJ1-4|TRBV7-8|once|.
CASTQPQGRGIGTNEKLFF
TGTGCCAGCACCCAACCTCAGGGCAGGGGAATAGGGACTAATGAAAAACTGTTTTTT
>TRBJ1-2|TRBV6-6|.|.
CASRLRGLHYGYTF
TGTGCCAGCAGACTCAGGGGACTACACTATGGCTACACCTTC
>TRBJ1-1|TRBV5-4|.|.
CASSSSLEGTEAFF
TGTGCCAGCAGCTCCAGTCTCGAGGGCACTGAAGCTTTCTTT
>TRBJ2-7|TRBV4-3|.|.
CASSQGSGLSYEQYF
TGCGCCAGCAGCCAAGGGTCGGGACTCTCCTACGAGCAGTACTTC
>TRBJ2-5|TRBV19|.|.
CASSPGGGGPIETQYF
TGTGCCAGTAGCCCCGGGGGCGGGGGACCGATAGAGACCCAGTACTTC
>TRBJ2-4|TRBV6-1|.|.
CASSEWTVAKNIQYF
TGTGCCAGCAGTGAGTGGACAGTAGCCAAAAACATTCAGTACTTC
>TRBJ1-1|TRBV18|.|.
CASSPRPQTEAFF
TGTGCCAGCTCACCACGTCCACAGACTGAAGCTTTCTTT
>TRBJ2-7|TRBV5-1|.|TRBD1
CASSLAGQGAYEQYF
TGCGCCAGCAGCTTGGCCGGGCAGGGGGCCTACGAGCAGTACTTC
>TRBJ1-6|TRBV28|.|.
CASSFQGWRSPLHF
TGTGCCAGCAGTTTTCAGGGGTGGAGGTCACCCCTCCACTTT
>TRBJ2-7|TRBV27|once|TRBD2
CASSTGTIAYEQYF
TGTGCCAGCAGCACCGGGACTATTGCCTACGAGCAGTACTTC
>TRBJ2-5|TRBV5-6|.|TRBD2
CASSLGPGTSGGTQYF
TGTGCCAGCAGCTTGGGGCCCGGGACTAGTGGGGGGACCCAGTACTTC
>TRBJ1-2|TRBV30|.|.
CAWSVEAGIYGYTF
TGTGCCTGGAGTGTAGAGGCAGGGATCTATGGCTACACCTTC
>TRBJ1-5|TRBV29-1|.|.
CSGATGVNQPQHF
TGCAGCGGTGCTACAGGAGTCAATCAGCCCCAGCATTTT
>TRBJ1-4|TRBV25-1|.|.
CASSEWAGENEKLFF
TGTGCCAGCAGTGAATGGGCGGGGGAGAATGAAAAACTGTTTTTT
>TRBJ1-6|TRBV7-6|.|TRBD1
CASSSRDSFNSPLHF
TGTGCCAGCAGCAGTCGGGACAGCTTTAATTCACCCCTCCACTTT
>TRBJ2-3|TRBV14|.|TRBD2
CASSQGRRASGVDTQYF
TGTGCCAGCAGCCAAGGAAGGCGGGCTAGCGGGGTAGATACGCAGTATTTT
>TRBJ2-7|TRBV20-1|.|.
CSASNAKTGDYEQYF
TGCAGTGCTAGTAACGCCAAGACGGGGGACTACGAGCAGTACTTC
>TRBJ1-4|TRBV5-5|.|.
CASSPRGVRNEKLFF
TGTGCCAGCAGCCCCCGGGGGGTTCGTAATGAAAAACTGTTTTTT
>TRBJ1-3|TRBV18|.|.
CASSPSVSGNTIYF
TGTGCCAGCTCACCATCAGTCTCTGGAAACACCATATATTTT
>TRBJ2-6|TRBV2|.|.
CATQAGSSGANVLTF
TGTGCCACTCAGGCGGGGAGCTCTGGGGCCAACGTCCTGACTTTC
>TRBJ1-5|TRBV4-3|.|TRBD1
CASSQEWTGGPQPQHF
TGCGCCAGCAGCCAAGAGTGGACAGGGGGGCCTCAGCCCCAGCATTTT
>TRBJ2-5|TRBV5-5|.|TRBD2
CASSLRLAVALEETQYF
TGTGCCAGCAGCCTTCGACTAGCGGTCGCCCTAGAAGAGACCCAGTACTTC
>TRBJ1-3|TRBV30|.|.
CAWSVTFGGNTIYF
TGTGCCTGGAGTGTCACTTTCGGTGGAAACACCATATATTTT
>TRBJ2-1|TRBV24-1|.|.
CATSDLRTGPGQFF
TGTGCCACCAGTGATTTGCGGACTGGCCCCGGGCAGTTCTTC
>TRBJ2-3|TRBV5-1|.|TRBD1
CASSLGPQGAADTQYF
TGCGCCAGCAGCTTGGGGCCGCAGGGGGCCGCAGATACGCAGTATTTT
>TRBJ2-3|TRBV5-1|few|TRBD2
CASRRGGGSPGTDTQYF
TGCGCCAGCAGGAGGGGCGGGGGGAGTCCGGGCACAGATACGCAGTATTTT
>TRBJ1-6|TRBV5-6|.|.
CASRPTGGESPLHF
TGTGCCAGCAGACCGACCGGGGGGGAATCACCCCTCCACTTT
>TRBJ2-2|TRBV13|once|.
CASSPGLLGAGELFF
TGTGCCAGCAGCCCTGGACTACTTGGGGCCGGGGAGCTGTTTTTT
>TRBJ2-3|TRBV19|.|TRBD2
CATKTSGGTDTQYF
TGTGCCACCAAGACTAGCGGGGGAACAGATACGCAGTATTTT
>TRBJ1-6|TRBV14|.|TRBD1
CASSRGDRDNSPLHF
TGTGCCAGCAGCCGAGGGGACAGAGATAATTCACCCCTCCACTTT